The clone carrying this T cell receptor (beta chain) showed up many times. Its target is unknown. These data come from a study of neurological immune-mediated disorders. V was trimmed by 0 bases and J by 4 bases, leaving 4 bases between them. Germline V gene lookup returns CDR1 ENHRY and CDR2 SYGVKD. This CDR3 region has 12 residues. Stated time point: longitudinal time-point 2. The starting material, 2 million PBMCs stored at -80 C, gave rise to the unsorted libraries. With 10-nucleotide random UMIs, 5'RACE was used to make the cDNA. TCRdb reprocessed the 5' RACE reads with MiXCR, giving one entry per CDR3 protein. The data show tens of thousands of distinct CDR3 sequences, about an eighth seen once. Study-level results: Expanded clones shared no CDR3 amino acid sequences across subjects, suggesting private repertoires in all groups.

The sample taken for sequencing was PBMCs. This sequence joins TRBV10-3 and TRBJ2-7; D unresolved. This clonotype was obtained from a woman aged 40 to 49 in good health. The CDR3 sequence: CAISESGYEQYF. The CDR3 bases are TGTGCCATCAGTGAGTCAGGATACGAGCAGTACTTC.